These 18 T cell receptor beta chains share one sample of origin, sequenced in a study of T cells in Graves' hyperthyroidism and ophthalmopathy. RNA transcripts provided the source from which TCR beta CDR3 regions were amplified. The TCR CDR3 was amplified in a first-round RT-PCR using the HTBI primer set. TCRdb reanalysed the multiplex PCR reads using MiXCR and keeps one entry per CDR3 protein. In the table there are roughly 380,000 distinct CDR3 sequences, around 14% of which are singletons. The sequenced material came from blood. The receptors stem from a woman in her sixties or seventies with Graves' hyperthyroidism.

There are many counts of this clonotype. V usage is TRBV7-3 and J usage is TRBJ1-1, with TRBD1 matching 8 bases. Germline values: CDR1 SGHTA, CDR2 FQGTGA. CDR3 size: 15 residues. The V and J ends lost 5 bases and 4 bases, in that order; junction bases with no gene match: 9. The CDR3, as DNA: TGTGCCAGCAGCCCCCACAGGGGGGAAGGCACTGAAGCTTTCTTT. Residues: CASSPHRGEGTEAFF.

This clonotype showed up just a few times. The chain uses TRBV5-1 and TRBJ2-7, with 7 bases lining up with TRBD1. The ends lost 4 bases at V and 7 bases at J; junction bases unmatched: 11. The CDR3 is 14 residues long. Germline V gene data show CDR1 as SGHRS and CDR2 as YFSETQ. CDR3 bases: TGCGCCAGCAGCAAAGGACAGGCGGTTTGGGAGCAGTACTTC. Amino acid sequence: CASSKGQAVWEQYF.

CDR3 loop: CSVEKWEAGGGYTF. The CDR3 DNA reads TGCAGCGTTGAGAAGTGGGAAGCCGGAGGAGGCTACACCTTC. The chain joins TRBV29-1 to TRBJ1-2; D unresolved. This CDR3 is built from 14 residues. V was cut by 3 bases and J by 8 bases, with 19 bases left in between. Germline V gene data show CDR1 as SQVTM and CDR2 as ANQGSEA.

This clonotype was observed a few times. J is TRBJ1-4 and V is TRBV4-2, with D possibly being TRBD1 (5 bases). CDR3 length: 16 residues. Germline CDR1 reads LGHNA; CDR2 reads YNFKEQ. V lost 3 bases to trimming and J lost 4 bases, with 15 bases between them. CDR3 coding DNA: TGTGCCAGCAGCCAGGTCCTCGGGGGTCTTAATGAAAAACTGTTTTTT. Its protein product is CASSQVLGGLNEKLFF.

This clonotype was seen at least ten times. This rearrangement joins TRBV5-1 to TRBJ1-5; no definite D call. The V gene lost 3 bases and the J gene lost 1 base, with 8 bases spanning the gap. The CDR3 loop spans 14 amino acids. Germline lookup yields CDR1 SGHRS and CDR2 YFSETQ. Written as DNA, the CDR3 is TGCGCCAGCAGCTCGGGAGTGAGCAATCAGCCCCAGCATTTT. Its protein product is CASSSGVSNQPQHF.

This sequence joins TRBV24-1 and TRBJ2-3; D unclear. V was shortened by 9 bases and J by 1 base, with 13 bases between the two germline ends. The CDR3 runs 14 residues. The V gene's germline CDR1 is KGHDR and CDR2 SFDVKD. CDR3 protein: CATARGLGTDTQYF. CDR3 bases: TGTGCCACCGCGAGAGGTCTCGGCACAGATACGCAGTATTTT.

This clonotype showed up many times. The V and J genes are TRBV27 and TRBJ2-7, with TRBD2 matching 13 bases. Per the germline V gene, CDR1 is MNHEY and CDR2 is SMNVEV (reference sequence). Losses at the gene ends were 4 bases for V and 0 bases for J; bases not matched to a gene: 12. The CDR3 runs 19 residues. The CDR3 DNA reads as TGTGCCAGCAGTTCGGCCCTTCTCGGACTAGCGGGAGACTCCTACGAGCAGTACTTC. This translates into CASSSALLGLAGDSYEQYF.

The chain recombines TRBV5-1 with TRBJ2-5; 13 bases are shared with TRBD2. The CDR3 contains 20 residues. Unmatched junction bases numbered 13, after V lost 0 bases and J lost 2 bases. The germline CDR1 and CDR2 sequences are SGHRS and YFSETQ. Here the CDR3 DNA reads TGCGCCAGCAGCTTGGGGCCCCAAACCGGACTAGCGGGGGAACAAGAGACCCAGTACTTC. Amino acids: CASSLGPQTGLAGEQETQYF.

As to this clonotype: One end of the junction does not line up with germline, which may come from a read error. The chain has TRBV24-1 and TRBJ1-4, with TRBD1 as a possible D gene (6 bases). There are 15 residues in the CDR3. Germline lookup yields CDR1 KGHDR and CDR2 SFDVKD. As DNA, the CDR3 is TGTGCCACCAGTGATACAGGGTACCCTAATGAAAAACCGTTTTTT. Encoded protein: CATSDTGYPNEKPFF.

V is TRBV11-2 and J is TRBJ1-1; 9 bases map to TRBD1. The CDR3 spans 17 residues. Germline V gene lookup returns CDR1 SGHAT and CDR2 FQNNGV. V trimming: 1 base; J trimming: 4 bases; junction bases outside the gene matches: 10. CDR3 amino acids: CASSLGWTGESSTEAFF. CDR3 nucleotides: TGTGCCAGCAGCTTAGGCTGGACAGGGGAGTCAAGCACTGAAGCTTTCTTT.

This clonotype was detected many times. V usage is TRBV11-3 and J usage is TRBJ2-3; a weak D match, TRBD1 (5 bases). The ends were cut back, 8 bases at V and 2 bases at J, with 17 bases in the middle. The CDR3 consists of 15 residues. The germline V gene has CDR1 SGHNT and CDR2 YENEEA. CDR3 nucleotide sequence: TGTGCCAGCTCCAAACACGGACAATCCACAGATACGCAGTATTTT. It is translated as CASSKHGQSTDTQYF.

This clonotype was seen at least ten times. V usage is TRBV6-1 and J usage is TRBJ2-7; D is unresolved. Germline CDR1 reads MNHNS; CDR2 reads SASEGT. The CDR3 spans 14 residues. The V and J ends lost 5 bases and 0 bases respectively, with 11 bases between them. For the CDR3, the DNA is TGTGCCAGCAGTTACCGTGGGGTCTCCTACGAGCAGTACTTC. Translation gives CASSYRGVSYEQYF.

This sequence joins TRBV20-1 and TRBJ1-6; TRBD1 aligns across 7 bases. Germline V CDR1 and CDR2: DFQATT, SNEGSKA (reference sequence). The CDR3 runs 13 residues. The V segment lost 5 bases and the J segment 7 bases; nucleotides outside the gene matches: 5. CDR3 nucleotides: TGCAGTGCTCAGGGACAGACGAATTCACCCCTCCACTTT. Translated: CSAQGQTNSPLHF.

This clonotype was detected a few times. V and J are TRBV7-9 and TRBJ2-5; D is undetermined. The V gene lost 1 base and the J gene lost 1 base, with 10 bases spanning the gap. This CDR3 comprises 15 residues. Germline V gene lookup returns CDR1 SEHNR and CDR2 FQNEAQ (reference sequence). This CDR3 is CASSLGNRLQETQYF. Here the CDR3 DNA reads TGTGCCAGCAGCTTAGGGAACCGGCTCCAAGAGACCCAGTACTTC. The whole variable domain, filled in from reference TRBV7-9 and TRBJ2-5, reads DTGVSQNPRHKITKRGQNVTFRCDPISEHNRLYWYRQTLGQGPEFLTYFQNEAQLEKSRLLSDRFSAERPKGSFSTLEIQRTEQGDSAMYLCASSLGNRLQETQYFGPGTRLLVL.

In its sample, this clonotype was seen a few times. The chain couples TRBV19 to TRBJ1-6, with TRBD1 matching 9 bases. V lost 5 bases and J lost 8; bases outside the gene matches: 10. The germline V gene has CDR1 LNHDA and CDR2 SQIVND (reference sequence). This CDR3 is built from 16 residues. The DNA of the CDR3 is TGTGCCAGTAGTGCGTCGCCGGGACAGGGTTATTCACCCCTCCACTTT. Its translation is CASSASPGQGYSPLHF.

Many counts were recorded for this clonotype. The J gene is TRBJ2-1, the V gene TRBV20-1, with D maybe TRBD2 (6 bases). V lost 1 base, J lost 3 bases, and 10 bases lay in between. Germline V gives CDR1 DFQATT, CDR2 SNEGSKA (reference sequence). This CDR3 region has 14 residues. The CDR3 sequence is CSARGDSVYNEQFF. Written as DNA, the CDR3 is TGCAGTGCTAGAGGGGACTCGGTCTACAATGAGCAGTTCTTC.

This clonotype was seen a handful of times. An end of the junction differs from the germline gene, which may be a read error. The chain is built from TRBV24-1 and TRBJ1-4, with D perhaps matching TRBD1 (6 bases). Germline assignment: CDR1 KGHDR and CDR2 SFDVKD. This CDR3 region has 12 residues. The CDR3 DNA follows: TGTGTCTGGGACATTGCTAATGAGAAACTGTTTTTT. This translates into CVWDIANEKLFF.

This clonotype was recorded many times. The chain has TRBV2 and TRBJ1-3; D call uncertain. This CDR3 is built from 15 residues. In germline, CDR1 is SNHLY, CDR2 FYNNEI. V lost 7 bases, J lost 3 bases, and 16 bases lay in between. Here the CDR3 reads CASTSHGWIGNTIYF. The CDR3 coding sequence is TGTGCCAGCACCTCACACGGATGGATTGGAAACACCATATATTTT.